This is a list of T cell receptor beta chains from one sample in a study of OX40 agonist ivuxolimab in advanced cancers. The repertoire was sequenced with immunoSEQ multiplex PCR; TCRdb's copy has only in-frame clones and lacks some. The sample includes about 84,000 clones, approximately 92% of them seen just once. The sample in question was CD4+ or CD8+ T cells sorted from blood, obtained in a trial of the OX40 agonist ivuxolimab. The receptors originated from an adult with an advanced solid tumor such as melanoma, head and neck, liver or kidney cancer. CDR3s include the opening cysteine and the closing phenylalanine or tryptophan.

j_call v_call cdr3_aa
TRBJ1-1 TRBV29-1 CSVVGYTEAFF
TRBJ2-3 TRBV18 CASSPGFRVMADTQYF
TRBJ2-7 TRBV6-1 CASSDPSGGFYEQYF
TRBJ1-2 TRBV28 CASSQEVRGYTF
TRBJ1-2 TRBV5-5 CASSLSAGGIYGYTF
TRBJ1-2 TRBV5-6 CASSLRQGGYGYTF
TRBJ2-5 TRBV7-2 CASSFQGRGPSAQYF
TRBJ1-6 TRBV19 CASSARNRGSGNSPLHF
TRBJ2-1 TRBV29-1 CSGVLGTGHNEQFF
TRBJ1-4 TRBV2 CASGPGQGEEKLFF
TRBJ1-1 TRBV7-9 CASSQGFMNTEAFF
TRBJ2-2 TRBV6-1 CASSLLARNTGELFF
TRBJ1-2 TRBV6-5 CASSSYGLTTF
TRBJ2-5 TRBV18 CASSLVTSGSEETQYF
TRBJ2-6 TRBV5-4 CASSLGLAGVGANVLTF
TRBJ2-4 TRBV28 CASSPTLIHARAKNIQYF
TRBJ1-2 TRBV6-5 CASTRDRNYGYTF
TRBJ2-1 TRBV29-1 CSVPTSGGGEQFF
TRBJ1-5 TRBV2 CASSEGIGGPQHF
TRBJ2-1 TRBV9 CASSVRGSGSNEQFF
TRBJ1-3 TRBV7-2 CASSLVGTGSLNTIYF
TRBJ1-2 TRBV11-2 CASSQDGDYGYTF
TRBJ2-1 TRBV6-5 CASRFTATNEQFF
TRBJ2-2 TRBV10-3 CAIRQDSKNTGELFF
TRBJ2-2 TRBV7-2 CASTYSGRNTGELFF
TRBJ2-3 TRBV2 CASKRDRSTDTQYF
TRBJ2-1 TRBV5-1 CASSSGGRGYNEQFF
TRBJ1-2 TRBV2 CASSGDSRNGYTF
TRBJ1-2 TRBV27 CASTPWSGRGNYGYTF
TRBJ2-1 TRBV29-1 CLVPLGPSFYNEQFF
TRBJ2-3 TRBV11-2 CASSLRLAGGPRVDTQYF
TRBJ1-2 TRBV6-5 CASTHDRSYNYGYTF
TRBJ2-7 TRBV6-1 CASSLWATNSYEQYF
TRBJ1-2 TRBV7-2 CASSLRDRVTGYTF
TRBJ2-3 TRBV7-9 CASSLTYSGRATDTQYF
TRBJ1-3 TRBV6-5 CASKNGFSGNTIYF
TRBJ2-1 TRBV2 CASTRRNEQFF
TRBJ2-2 TRBV2 CASRGGGGELFF
TRBJ2-1 TRBV7-7 CASSLSPRASDEQFF
TRBJ1-2 TRBV29-1 CSVRDFYGYTF
TRBJ2-6 TRBV28 CASSLYRDPSSGANVLTF
TRBJ2-1 TRBV4-3 CASSLTRAASYNEQFF
TRBJ1-1 TRBV7-6 CASSLAGKTEAFF
TRBJ2-7 TRBV27 CASSPLPGLGSEQYF
TRBJ1-2 TRBV5-1 CASSLNPGQGKNYGYTF
TRBJ2-3 TRBV5-5 CASSLEFASGTTGTDTQYF
TRBJ2-5 TRBV5-6 CASSLAGPSQETQYF
TRBJ1-2 TRBV5-8 CASSFYETGSYGYTF
TRBJ2-7 TRBV9 CASSVGGLPYEQYF
TRBJ1-2 TRBV7-2 CASSLERYYGYTF
TRBJ1-6 TRBV18 CASSPARGGVSPLHF
TRBJ1-1 TRBV30 CAWRGKDREGSAFF
TRBJ1-1 TRBV30 CAWSVQGRAGAFF
TRBJ2-1 TRBV5-1 CASSIRTGRNEQFF
TRBJ1-4 TRBV4-1 CASSRPGATNEKLFF
TRBJ2-3 TRBV5-4 CASSSGPTDTADTQYF
TRBJ1-4 TRBV19 CASSIRGTNEKLFF